The sequence of this TCR beta chain was determined in a study of blood T cell repertoires in COVID-19. Looking at the study overall: Sites across the United States, Italy and Spain contributed samples from acute and convalescent COVID-19.

TCRdb's copy holds only in-frame clones and misses some; the assay was immunoSEQ multiplex PCR. Altogether approximately 220,000 clones are present, just under 90% being singletons, with the ten largest covering 0.95% to 1.5%. Participant age was roughly 18 to 90 years, and participants resided in fewer than 30 US areas. Researchers sorted participants into cohorts using their self-reported clinical history. The V gene lost 7 bases and the J gene lost 4 bases, with 13 bases spanning the gap. The CDR3 sequence is 13 residues long. Looked up from germline, CDR1 is KGHSH and CDR2 is LQKENI. This chain links TRBV18 with TRBJ1-1, with D unresolved. The TCR originated in a man aged 25 to 45 who had recovered from COVID-19. Material: PBMCs or T cells enriched from blood (not recorded which). CDR3 amino acids: CASLDERSTEAFF. The CDR3 DNA sequence: TGTGCCAGCTTAGACGAGCGTTCCACTGAAGCTTTCTTT. Using reference TRBV18 and TRBJ1-1 for the parts outside the CDR3, the full variable domain is NAGVMQNPRHLVRRRGQEARLRCSPMKGHSHVYWYRQLPEEGLKFMVYLQKENIIDESGMPKERFSAEFPKEGPSILRIQQVVRGDSAAYFCASLDERSTEAFFGQGTRLTVV.